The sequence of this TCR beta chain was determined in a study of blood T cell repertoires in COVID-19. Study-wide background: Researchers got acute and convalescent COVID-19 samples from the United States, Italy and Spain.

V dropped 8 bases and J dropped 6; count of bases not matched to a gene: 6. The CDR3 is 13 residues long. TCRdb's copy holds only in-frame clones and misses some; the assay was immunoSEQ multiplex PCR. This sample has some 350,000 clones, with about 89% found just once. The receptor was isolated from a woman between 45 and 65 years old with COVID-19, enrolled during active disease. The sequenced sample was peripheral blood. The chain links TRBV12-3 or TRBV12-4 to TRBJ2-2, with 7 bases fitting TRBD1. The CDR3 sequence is CASGRTGAGELFF. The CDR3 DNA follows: TGTGCCAGCGGAAGAACAGGGGCCGGGGAGCTGTTTTTT.